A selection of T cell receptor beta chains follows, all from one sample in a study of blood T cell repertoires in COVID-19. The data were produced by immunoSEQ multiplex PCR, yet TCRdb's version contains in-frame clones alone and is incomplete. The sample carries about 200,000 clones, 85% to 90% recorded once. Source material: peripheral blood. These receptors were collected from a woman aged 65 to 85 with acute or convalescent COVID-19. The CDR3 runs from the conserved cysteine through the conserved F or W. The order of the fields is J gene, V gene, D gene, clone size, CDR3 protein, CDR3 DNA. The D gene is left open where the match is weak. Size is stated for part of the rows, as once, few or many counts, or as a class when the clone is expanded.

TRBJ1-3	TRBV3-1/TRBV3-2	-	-	CASSLQDTSGNTIYF	TGTGCCAGCAGTCTACAGGACACTTCTGGAAACACCATATATTTT
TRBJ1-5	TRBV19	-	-	CASSSGFNQPQHF	TGTGCCAGTAGTTCAGGATTCAATCAGCCCCAGCATTTT
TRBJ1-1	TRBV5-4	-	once	CASSLVRGNTEAFF	TGTGCCAGCAGCTTGGTTCGCGGGAACACTGAAGCTTTCTTT
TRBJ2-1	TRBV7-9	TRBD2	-	CASSALAGGTDEQFF	TGTGCCAGCAGCGCCTTAGCGGGAGGAACGGATGAGCAGTTCTTC
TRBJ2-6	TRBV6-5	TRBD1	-	CASRTGEAGANVLTF	TGTGCCAGCAGAACAGGGGAAGCTGGGGCCAACGTCCTGACTTTC
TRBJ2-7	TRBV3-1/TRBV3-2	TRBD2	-	CASSPRGGGAYEQYF	TGTGCCAGCAGCCCCCGGGGCGGGGGGGCCTACGAGCAGTACTTC
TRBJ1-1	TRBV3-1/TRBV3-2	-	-	CASAGDHTEAFF	TGTGCCAGCGCAGGGGATCACACTGAAGCTTTCTTT
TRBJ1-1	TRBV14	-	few	CASSQAWGGTEAFF	TGTGCCAGCAGCCAAGCATGGGGGGGGACTGAAGCTTTCTTT
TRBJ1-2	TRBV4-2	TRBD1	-	CASSPGQGAAGYTF	TGTGCCAGCAGCCCGGGACAGGGGGCGGCTGGCTACACCTTC
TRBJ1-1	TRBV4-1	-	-	CASSRGSPDPEAFF	TGCGCCAGCAGCCGAGGGTCCCCTGACCCTGAAGCTTTCTTT
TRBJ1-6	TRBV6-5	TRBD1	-	CASSYLQGATNSPLHF	TGTGCCAGCAGTTACCTACAGGGGGCGACGAATTCACCCCTCCACTTT
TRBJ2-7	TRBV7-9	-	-	CASSSIGRLEQYF	TGTGCCAGCAGCTCAATCGGTCGCTTGGAGCAGTACTTC
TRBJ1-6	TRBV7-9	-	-	CASTLGGVRNSPLHF	TGTGCCAGCACCCTCGGGGGAGTACGAAATTCACCCCTCCACTTT